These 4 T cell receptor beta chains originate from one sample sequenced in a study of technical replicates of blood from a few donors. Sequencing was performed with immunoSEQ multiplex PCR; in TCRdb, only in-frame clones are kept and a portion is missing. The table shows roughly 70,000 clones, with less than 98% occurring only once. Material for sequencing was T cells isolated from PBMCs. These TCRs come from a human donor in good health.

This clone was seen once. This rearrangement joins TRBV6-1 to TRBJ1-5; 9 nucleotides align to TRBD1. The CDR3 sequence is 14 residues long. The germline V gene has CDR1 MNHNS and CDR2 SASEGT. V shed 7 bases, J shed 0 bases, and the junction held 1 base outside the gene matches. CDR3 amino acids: CASKDRGSNQPQHF. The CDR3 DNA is TGTGCCAGCAAGGACAGGGGTAGCAATCAGCCCCAGCATTTT.

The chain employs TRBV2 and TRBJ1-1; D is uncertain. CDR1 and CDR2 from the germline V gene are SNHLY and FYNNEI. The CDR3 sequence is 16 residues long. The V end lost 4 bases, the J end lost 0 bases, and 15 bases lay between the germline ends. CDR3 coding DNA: TGTGCCAGCAGTGGAGACACAATATTCATGAACACTGAAGCTTTCTTT. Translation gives CASSGDTIFMNTEAFF.

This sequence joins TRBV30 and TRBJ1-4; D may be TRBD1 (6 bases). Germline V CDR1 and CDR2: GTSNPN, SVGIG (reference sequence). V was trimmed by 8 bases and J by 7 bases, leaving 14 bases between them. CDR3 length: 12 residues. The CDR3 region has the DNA TGTGCCGCGGGGGCGGGGTTTGAAAAACTGTTTTTT. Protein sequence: CAAGAGFEKLFF.

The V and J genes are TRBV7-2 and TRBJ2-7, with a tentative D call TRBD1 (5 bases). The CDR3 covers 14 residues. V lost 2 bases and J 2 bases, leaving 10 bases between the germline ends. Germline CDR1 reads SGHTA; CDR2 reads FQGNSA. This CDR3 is CASSLTGATYEQYF. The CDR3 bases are TGTGCCAGCAGCTTAACTGGGGCAACCTACGAGCAGTACTTC.